This T cell receptor (beta chain) was captured by sequencing in a study of blood T cell repertoires in COVID-19. Whole-study context: Samples of COVID-19 (acute and convalescent) were obtained from the United States, Italy and Spain.

Some clones are missing from TCRdb's copy, which holds only in-frame ones; the method was immunoSEQ multiplex PCR. The sample consists of about 260,000 clones, 87% of them appearing once. V lost 2 bases to trimming and J lost 0 bases; unmatched junction nucleotides: 6. The V gene's germline CDR1 is MNHEY and CDR2 SMNVEV (reference sequence). This CDR3 region has 16 residues. Sample: peripheral blood. This sequence was found in a woman in her 50s with acute or convalescent COVID-19. This rearrangement joins TRBV27 to TRBJ1-1; 7 bases are a match to TRBD1. CDR3 sequence: CASSLGTGVLNTEAFF. The CDR3, as DNA: TGTGCCAGCAGTTTAGGCACAGGGGTTCTGAACACTGAAGCTTTCTTT.